A selection of T cell receptor beta chains follows, all from one sample in a study of vaccination effects on CD4 cells after COVID-19. These receptors have no identified antigens. The table came from immunoSEQ multiplex PCR; TCRdb's copy has only in-frame clones and leaves some out. The data hold 42,000 or so clones, with over 60% observed a single time. The sample consisted of CD4+ T cells from PBMCs cultured without peptide, taken after COVID-19 vaccination. The receptors stem from a human donor who received a COVID-19 vaccine. Each CDR3 is given with its conserved first and last residue. D genes are given only for firm matches. For some rows the clone size is stated as once, few or many, or as a class when expanded; others skip it.

V gene: TRBV5-1
clone size: NA
D gene: TRBD1
J gene: TRBJ2-5
CDR3 protein: CASSPRGQGYQETQYF
CDR3 DNA: TGCGCCAGCAGCCCAAGGGGACAGGGGTACCAAGAGACCCAGTACTTC

V gene: TRBV6-4
clone size: NA
D gene: NA
J gene: TRBJ2-7
CDR3 protein: CASSKESSYEQYF
CDR3 DNA: TGTGCCAGCAGTAAGGAGTCTTCCTACGAGCAGTACTTC

V gene: TRBV19
clone size: NA
D gene: NA
J gene: TRBJ2-3
CDR3 protein: CASMVGLETDTQYF
CDR3 DNA: TGTGCCAGTATGGTCGGATTAGAGACAGATACGCAGTATTTT

V gene: TRBV25-1
clone size: NA
D gene: TRBD1
J gene: TRBJ2-3
CDR3 protein: CASSQGVSQYF
CDR3 DNA: TGTGCCAGTTCACAGGGGGTTTCGCAGTATTTT

V gene: TRBV13
clone size: NA
D gene: NA
J gene: TRBJ2-7
CDR3 protein: CASSFLTAGQYF
CDR3 DNA: TGTGCCAGCAGCTTTTTGACAGCGGGGCAGTACTTC

V gene: TRBV6-5
clone size: NA
D gene: TRBD2
J gene: TRBJ2-1
CDR3 protein: CASSPSGRSYNEQFF
CDR3 DNA: TGTGCCAGCAGTCCAAGCGGGAGGTCCTACAATGAGCAGTTCTTC

V gene: TRBV27
clone size: NA
D gene: NA
J gene: TRBJ1-1
CDR3 protein: CASSLWGDGEAFF
CDR3 DNA: TGTGCCAGCAGTTTATGGGGGGATGGTGAAGCTTTCTTT

V gene: TRBV5-1
clone size: NA
D gene: NA
J gene: TRBJ2-7
CDR3 protein: CASSLGDSSYEQYF
CDR3 DNA: TGCGCCAGCAGCTTAGGAGACAGTTCCTACGAGCAGTACTTC

V gene: TRBV18
clone size: few
D gene: NA
J gene: TRBJ1-2
CDR3 protein: CASSPGLTTRHAYTF
CDR3 DNA: TGTGCCAGCTCACCGGGCCTGACGACGCGGCATGCCTACACCTTC

V gene: TRBV3-1/TRBV3-2
clone size: NA
D gene: NA
J gene: TRBJ1-4
CDR3 protein: CASSPSDRRREKLFF
CDR3 DNA: TGTGCCAGCAGCCCTTCGGACCGGAGAAGGGAAAAACTGTTTTTT

V gene: TRBV9
clone size: NA
D gene: TRBD2
J gene: TRBJ2-1
CDR3 protein: CASSYAPLAGGVNEQFF
CDR3 DNA: TGTGCCAGCAGCTATGCACCCCTAGCGGGGGGAGTCAATGAGCAGTTCTTC

V gene: TRBV5-1
clone size: few
D gene: NA
J gene: TRBJ1-2
CDR3 protein: CASSLAGDYYGYTF
CDR3 DNA: TGCGCCAGCAGCTTGGCAGGCGACTATTATGGCTACACCTTC

V gene: TRBV6-5
clone size: NA
D gene: NA
J gene: TRBJ1-3
CDR3 protein: CASSYTGGFSGNTIYF
CDR3 DNA: TGTGCCAGCAGTTACACGGGGGGGTTTTCTGGAAACACCATATATTTT

V gene: TRBV4-1
clone size: NA
D gene: TRBD2
J gene: TRBJ2-7
CDR3 protein: CASSQKGLAADEQYF
CDR3 DNA: TGCGCCAGCAGCCAAAAGGGACTAGCGGCCGACGAGCAGTACTTC

V gene: TRBV29-1
clone size: NA
D gene: NA
J gene: TRBJ2-2
CDR3 protein: CSVYRGPGTGELFF
CDR3 DNA: TGCAGCGTTTATCGGGGTCCGGGGACCGGGGAGCTGTTTTTT

V gene: TRBV9
clone size: NA
D gene: NA
J gene: TRBJ2-3
CDR3 protein: CASSVGAVGTDTQYF
CDR3 DNA: TGTGCCAGCAGCGTAGGGGCAGTTGGTACAGATACGCAGTATTTT

V gene: TRBV3-1/TRBV3-2
clone size: once
D gene: TRBD1
J gene: TRBJ1-1
CDR3 protein: CASSQGGGLNTEAFF
CDR3 DNA: TGTGCCAGCAGCCAAGGAGGGGGCTTGAACACTGAAGCTTTCTTT

V gene: TRBV10-1
clone size: NA
D gene: TRBD2
J gene: TRBJ2-1
CDR3 protein: CASSDPDLAGGPNEQFF
CDR3 DNA: TGCGCCAGCAGTGACCCCGATCTAGCGGGAGGACCCAATGAGCAGTTCTTC

V gene: TRBV5-4
clone size: NA
D gene: NA
J gene: TRBJ2-7
CDR3 protein: CASSLTGDRDEQYF
CDR3 DNA: TGTGCCAGCAGCTTAACAGGTGATCGGGACGAGCAGTACTTC

V gene: TRBV27
clone size: NA
D gene: NA
J gene: TRBJ2-1
CDR3 protein: CASSLTSSYNEQFF
CDR3 DNA: TGTGCCAGCAGTTTAACTAGTTCTTACAATGAGCAGTTCTTC

V gene: TRBV14
clone size: once
D gene: NA
J gene: TRBJ2-3
CDR3 protein: CASSQGTRTDTQYF
CDR3 DNA: TGTGCCAGCAGCCAGGGGACAAGGACAGATACGCAGTATTTT

V gene: TRBV10-2
clone size: NA
D gene: NA
J gene: TRBJ2-3
CDR3 protein: CASSPRLADTQYF
CDR3 DNA: TGCGCCAGCAGTCCAAGACTAGCAGATACGCAGTATTTT

V gene: TRBV19
clone size: NA
D gene: TRBD1
J gene: TRBJ1-2
CDR3 protein: CASRDRGLVYGYTF
CDR3 DNA: TGTGCCAGCCGGGACAGGGGGCTAGTCTATGGCTACACCTTC

V gene: TRBV4-1
clone size: few
D gene: NA
J gene: TRBJ2-3
CDR3 protein: CASTTPGTDTQYF
CDR3 DNA: TGCGCCAGCACGACCCCGGGCACAGATACGCAGTATTTT

V gene: TRBV3-1/TRBV3-2
clone size: NA
D gene: TRBD2
J gene: TRBJ2-4
CDR3 protein: CASSQELLAGKNIQYF
CDR3 DNA: TGTGCCAGCAGCCAAGAATTGCTAGCGGGGAAAAACATTCAGTACTTC

V gene: TRBV6-4
clone size: NA
D gene: NA
J gene: TRBJ2-1
CDR3 protein: CASSDTSGVGYNEQFF
CDR3 DNA: TGTGCCAGCAGTGACACTTCGGGGGTAGGCTACAATGAGCAGTTCTTC

V gene: TRBV5-4
clone size: NA
D gene: NA
J gene: TRBJ2-2
CDR3 protein: CASSPPASTNTGELFF
CDR3 DNA: TGTGCCAGCAGCCCCCCGGCTAGCACGAACACCGGGGAGCTGTTTTTT

V gene: TRBV19
clone size: few
D gene: NA
J gene: TRBJ1-1
CDR3 protein: CASSIGAGNTEAFF
CDR3 DNA: TGTGCCAGTAGTATAGGGGCAGGGAACACTGAAGCTTTCTTT

V gene: TRBV19
clone size: NA
D gene: NA
J gene: TRBJ1-4
CDR3 protein: CASSIERSTEKLFF
CDR3 DNA: TGTGCCAGTAGTATAGAGCGGTCTACGGAAAAACTGTTTTTT

V gene: TRBV5-1
clone size: few
D gene: TRBD1
J gene: TRBJ2-2
CDR3 protein: CASRATGSGNTGELFF
CDR3 DNA: TGCGCCAGCAGGGCGACAGGGTCGGGGAACACCGGGGAGCTGTTTTTT

V gene: TRBV18
clone size: NA
D gene: NA
J gene: TRBJ1-1
CDR3 protein: CASSPIQGDTEAFF
CDR3 DNA: TGTGCCAGCTCACCGATACAGGGCGACACTGAAGCTTTCTTT

V gene: TRBV14
clone size: once
D gene: TRBD2
J gene: TRBJ2-7
CDR3 protein: CASSQGGTSYYEQYF
CDR3 DNA: TGTGCCAGCAGCCAAGGCGGGACTAGCTATTACGAGCAGTACTTC

V gene: TRBV11-3
clone size: once
D gene: NA
J gene: TRBJ2-3
CDR3 protein: CASSISGDYTQYF
CDR3 DNA: TGTGCCAGCAGCATTAGCGGAGACTATACGCAGTATTTT